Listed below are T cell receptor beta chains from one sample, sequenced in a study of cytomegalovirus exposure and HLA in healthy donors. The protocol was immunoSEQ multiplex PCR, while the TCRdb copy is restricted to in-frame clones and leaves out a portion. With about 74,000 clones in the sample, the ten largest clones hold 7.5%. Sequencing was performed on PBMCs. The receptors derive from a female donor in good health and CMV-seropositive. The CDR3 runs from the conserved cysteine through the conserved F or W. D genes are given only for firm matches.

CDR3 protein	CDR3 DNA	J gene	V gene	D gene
CSVEDPGGRGYGYTF	TGCAGCGTTGAAGACCCCGGGGGGAGAGGCTATGGCTACACCTTC	TRBJ1-2	TRBV29-1	.
CASSFVSRRSQYF	TGTGCCAGCAGCTTTGTGTCTAGACGATCGCAGTATTTT	TRBJ2-3	TRBV7-9	.
CASTPDLGAKAFF	TGTGCCAGCACCCCTGATTTAGGGGCTAAAGCTTTCTTT	TRBJ1-1	TRBV28	.
CAADLSGRLSFAYEQYF	TGTGCCGCTGACCTTAGCGGGAGGCTCTCTTTCGCCTACGAGCAGTACTTC	TRBJ2-7	TRBV30	TRBD2
CSARPEETQYF	TGCAGTGCTAGACCAGAAGAGACCCAGTACTTC	TRBJ2-5	TRBV20-1	.
CAWRGTSGRNEQFF	TGTGCCTGGAGAGGGACTAGCGGGAGAAATGAGCAGTTCTTC	TRBJ2-1	TRBV30	TRBD2
CASSLDPRVTEAFF	TGTGCCAGCAGCTTAGACCCCAGGGTCACTGAAGCTTTCTTT	TRBJ1-1	TRBV11-2	.
CASSLLGDNEKLFF	TGCGCCAGCAGCTTGCTAGGGGATAATGAAAAACTGTTTTTT	TRBJ1-4	TRBV5-1	.
CASGVKGAGGELFF	TGTGCCAGCGGCGTTAAGGGGGCCGGCGGGGAGCTGTTTTTT	TRBJ2-2	TRBV6-6	TRBD1
CASSMRPGLAGVGPTDTQYF	TGTGCCAGTAGTATGAGACCGGGACTAGCGGGAGTCGGGCCCACAGATACGCAGTATTTT	TRBJ2-3	TRBV19	TRBD2
CASSFSSGTAVSEQFF	TGTGCCAGTAGTTTTTCTTCCGGGACAGCAGTAAGTGAGCAGTTCTTC	TRBJ2-1	TRBV19	TRBD1
CASSMRVGENYEQYF	TGTGCCAGTAGTATGAGGGTTGGGGAAAACTACGAGCAGTACTTC	TRBJ2-7	TRBV19	.
CASSNEGGWGYGYTF	TGTGCCAGCAGTAATGAGGGAGGATGGGGCTATGGCTACACCTTC	TRBJ1-2	TRBV7-9	.
CASSVQGATGELFF	TGTGCCAGCAGCGTACAGGGTGCCACCGGGGAGCTGTTTTTT	TRBJ2-2	TRBV9	.
CASSSPGAGGTGELFF	TGTGCCAGCAGTTCCCCCGGGGCGGGAGGAACCGGGGAGCTGTTTTTT	TRBJ2-2	TRBV28	TRBD2
CASRRGSGGPATDTQYF	TGTGCCAGCAGACGAGGCTCGGGGGGGCCGGCAACAGATACGCAGTATTTT	TRBJ2-3	TRBV7-2	TRBD2
CASSPRLAGGLYEQFF	TGTGCCAGCAGCCCTCGACTAGCGGGAGGGCTTTATGAGCAGTTCTTC	TRBJ2-1	TRBV13	TRBD2
CASSRGGSETQYF	TGTGCCAGCAGTAGAGGGGGTTCGGAGACCCAGTACTTC	TRBJ2-5	TRBV6-5	.
CASSHGTGTSSYNSPLHF	TGTGCCAGCAGCCACGGGACAGGGACCAGCTCCTATAATTCACCCCTCCACTTT	TRBJ1-6	TRBV7-2	TRBD1
CAGKTDRVANQPQHF	TGTGCCGGCAAGACCGACAGGGTGGCAAATCAGCCCCAGCATTTT	TRBJ1-5	TRBV6-1	TRBD1
CAWSKGAAGNTIYF	TGTGCCTGGTCCAAGGGGGCGGCTGGAAACACCATATATTTT	TRBJ1-3	TRBV30	TRBD1
CAISESLLHREGSDTEAFF	TGTGCCATCAGTGAGTCCCTCCTACACAGGGAAGGCTCGGACACTGAAGCTTTCTTT	TRBJ1-1	TRBV10-3	.
CASSPTGVGSEQYF	TGTGCCAGCAGCCCAACAGGGGTCGGGAGCGAGCAGTACTTC	TRBJ2-7	TRBV7-2	.